This TCR beta chain is from a study of shared clonotypes between healthy human individuals. Germline CDR1 SEHNR, CDR2 FQNEAQ (reference sequence). The CDR3 consists of 11 residues. Produced via immunoSEQ multiplex PCR; TCRdb's table is partial and in-frame only. Of 2.5 million or so clones in the sample, 90% to 95% are singletons; the top ten hold over 0.12%. The chain uses TRBV7-9 and TRBJ2-5; D unclear. Near its end, the DNA agrees better with TRBJ2-7, so the J call may be wrong. Sample: naive CD4+ T cells sorted from blood. The sample's subset: CD45RA+ positively selected. The receptor's source is a young man in good health. The DNA of the CDR3 is TGTGCCAGCAGCTTCGGAAACGAGCAGTACTTC. Its translation: CASSFGNEQYF.